This is a list of T cell receptor beta chains from one sample in a study of blood T cell repertoires in COVID-19. Using immunoSEQ multiplex PCR, the repertoire was profiled, and TCRdb retains in-frame clones only, with some absent. The sample records about 110,000 clones, approximately 92% being singletons. The specimen sequenced was peripheral blood. The receptors were gathered from an elderly woman with acute or convalescent COVID-19. Each CDR3 is given with its conserved first and last residue. D genes are given only for firm matches. Some rows have no size entry. The others give once, few or many, or a class for an expanded clone.

clone size,J gene,V gene,D gene,CDR3 DNA,CDR3 protein
few,TRBJ1-5,TRBV29-1,.,TGCAGCGTCGGTGACATGGATGGGCCCCAGCATTTT,CSVGDMDGPQHF
.,TRBJ2-3,TRBV7-2,.,TGTGCCAGCAGCTTAGCTGGGACAACTAGCACAGATACGCAGTATTTT,CASSLAGTTSTDTQYF
.,TRBJ1-4,TRBV6-1,.,TGTGCCAGCAGTGAGGAGGGAATAAAGGAAAAACTGTTTTTT,CASSEEGIKEKLFF
.,TRBJ2-7,TRBV6-5,.,TGTGCCAGCAGTTCTGGCGGGGGCCCCTACGAGCAGTACTTC,CASSSGGGPYEQYF
.,TRBJ1-3,TRBV5-1,TRBD1,TGCGCCAGCAGCCCCACAGGGGCTGGAAACACCATATATTTT,CASSPTGAGNTIYF
.,TRBJ1-1,TRBV19,.,TGTGCCAGTAGTATCGGGTCAGGGATGAACACTGAAGCTTTCTTT,CASSIGSGMNTEAFF
.,TRBJ1-2,TRBV7-2,.,TGTGCCAGCAGCGCCAGACAGGCCCTAAACTATGGCTACACCTTC,CASSARQALNYGYTF
.,TRBJ2-6,TRBV3-1/TRBV3-2,.,TGTGCCAGCAAACAGGGTTACAACGTCCTGACTTTC,CASKQGYNVLTF
.,TRBJ1-1,TRBV7-2,.,TGTGCCAGCAGCTTGTACTATATGAACACTGAAGCTTTCTTT,CASSLYYMNTEAFF
.,TRBJ2-5,TRBV3-1/TRBV3-2,.,TGTGCCAGCAGCCAAGATCTTTCCGCCGAGAAGACCCAGTACTTC,CASSQDLSAEKTQYF
.,TRBJ1-2,TRBV29-1,.,TGCAGCGTTGAAGGCAGGGACTATGGCTACACCTTC,CSVEGRDYGYTF
.,TRBJ1-6,TRBV30,TRBD1,TGTGCCTGGACCCGACAGGGTGGGAATAATTCACCCCTCCACTTT,CAWTRQGGNNSPLHF
.,TRBJ2-3,TRBV25-1,TRBD1,TGTGCCAGCAGCGCCGGGACAGGGGAAACAGATACGCAGTATTTT,CASSAGTGETDTQYF
.,TRBJ1-1,TRBV4-1,TRBD1,TGCGCCAGCAGCCAATTGGACAGGGGTTTGACTGGTGCTTTCTTT,CASSQLDRGLTGAFF
.,TRBJ2-3,TRBV10-2,.,TGCGCCAGCAGTGCGGCAGGGTATTACACAGATACGCAGTATTTT,CASSAAGYYTDTQYF
.,TRBJ1-5,TRBV3-1/TRBV3-2,TRBD1,TGTGCCAGCAGCCAAGGGGGACAGGGGGATTGGCAGCCCCAGCATTTT,CASSQGGQGDWQPQHF
.,TRBJ1-5,TRBV7-2,.,TGTGCCAGCAGCCTGACGGGAGGGGCGACTTCCAATCAGCCCCAGCATTTT,CASSLTGGATSNQPQHF
.,TRBJ2-1,TRBV7-6,TRBD2,TGTGCCAGCAGCTTATTAGCGGGGGGGCCCAATGAGCAGTTCTTC,CASSLLAGGPNEQFF
.,TRBJ1-5,TRBV11-2,.,TGTGCCAGCAGCTTCCACGGGGGGATCAATCAGCCCCAGCATTTT,CASSFHGGINQPQHF
few,TRBJ1-3,TRBV19,.,TGTGCCAGTAGTGAACAGGGTCTTGGAAACACCATATATTTT,CASSEQGLGNTIYF
.,TRBJ1-5,TRBV18,.,TGTGCCAGCCGACAGGAAAATAGCAATCAGCCCCAGCATTTT,CASRQENSNQPQHF
.,TRBJ1-2,TRBV7-9,TRBD1,TGTGCCAGCAGCTTGGGGACAGACTATGGCTACACCTTC,CASSLGTDYGYTF
.,TRBJ1-1,TRBV6-6,TRBD1,TGTGCCAGCAGGCCGGGACAGAGGAACACTGAAGCTTTCTTT,CASRPGQRNTEAFF
.,TRBJ1-2,TRBV30,.,TGTGCCTGGAATTCGAGGCCTACTAACTATGGCTACACCTTC,CAWNSRPTNYGYTF